This T cell receptor beta chain was identified in a study of T-cell reconstitution after alpha-beta-depleted transplantation in children (TCRdb year 2016). For the study in its entirety: T-cell immune reconstitution after TCRalphabeta/CD19-depleted allogeneic hematopoietic cell transplantation in children was quantitatively tracked in the study by means of TCR repertoire profiling.

Libraries were constructed by PCR. The instrument was an Illumina HiSeq 2500. TCR library preparation used molecular barcoding, with unique molecular identifiers applied to normalize quantification of the TCRbeta repertoire. The public reads were quality trimmed at Q25 with fastp and then assembled into clones with MiXCR by TCRdb, keeping productive beta chains. Rows are unified per CDR3 protein, each entry keeping the most common DNA and genes. The sample table contains around 600,000 distinct CDR3 sequences; only one count was recorded for under 12% of them. About 4% of the sample rests with the top ten. V gives up 0 bases and J gives up 1 base, and the segment between their germline ends measures 9 bases. Reading from cysteine to phenylalanine, the CDR3 counts 15 amino acids. The read is trimmed to its CDR3 DNA, 45 bases read in frame from base 1. CDR1 is given as DFQATT and CDR2 as SNEGSKA, both from the germline V gene (reference sequence).

This clonotype appeared a few times. The specificity of this receptor is unknown. No much larger clone is present one base from it, and per-base qualities are unavailable. The material was PBMCs from the stem cell graft donor, obtained from the stem cell graft. The chain couples TRBV20-1 to TRBJ2-2; 5 matching bases give a weak D call of TRBD1. The receptor comes from a human donor who donated a stem cell graft to a child with acute myeloid leukemia. For the CDR3, the sequence is CSARDARENTGELFF. The sequenced DNA is TGCAGTGCTAGAGATGCCAGGGAGAACACCGGGGAGCTGTTTTTT.